This is a list of T cell receptor beta chains from one sample in a study of beta chain features in type 1 diabetes. TCRdb keeps only in-frame clones here, not all; method: immunoSEQ multiplex PCR. The sample has 300,000 to 450,000 clones; 8.5% to 10% are singletons. Sequencing was performed on central memory CD4+ T cells from blood. Source of these receptors: a young man with type 1 diabetes. Each CDR3 is given with its conserved first and last residue. The D gene is left open where the match is weak. Not all rows give a size; the values are once, few, many and, for expanded clones, a class.

d_gene	v_gene	abundance	j_gene	CDR3aa	CDR3nt
NA	TRBV18	few	TRBJ1-5	CASSEQGDQPQHF	TGTGCCAGCTCTGAACAGGGCGATCAGCCCCAGCATTTT
TRBD1	TRBV5-1	few	TRBJ1-1	CASSPREGANTEAFF	TGCGCCAGCAGCCCCCGGGAGGGGGCGAACACTGAAGCTTTCTTT
NA	TRBV5-1	NA	TRBJ2-6	CASSLDSYPSGANVLTF	TGCGCCAGCAGCTTGGACAGTTATCCCTCTGGGGCCAACGTCCTGACTTTC
NA	TRBV28	few	TRBJ1-1	CAGGQLNTEAFF	TGTGCCGGAGGACAGTTGAACACTGAAGCTTTCTTT
NA	TRBV28	few	TRBJ1-2	CASSSTEGLDTF	TGTGCCAGCAGTTCTACAGAAGGTTTGGACACCTTC
NA	TRBV6-6	NA	TRBJ2-2	CASSYKSGELFF	TGTGCCAGCAGTTACAAGTCCGGGGAGCTGTTTTTT
TRBD1	TRBV19	few	TRBJ1-1	CASSGPGTVMNTEAFF	TGTGCCAGTAGTGGCCCTGGGACAGTAATGAACACTGAAGCTTTCTTT
NA	TRBV7-3	NA	TRBJ1-4	CASSLAPHRLNEKLFF	TGTGCCAGCAGCTTGGCCCCCCACCGGCTGAATGAAAAACTGTTTTTT
NA	TRBV30	NA	TRBJ2-1	CAWSLRGTPSGGFF	TGTGCCTGGAGCTTAAGAGGGACTCCCTCCGGGGGGTTCTTC
TRBD1	TRBV4-1	NA	TRBJ1-4	CASSPTFRDRADEKLFF	TGCGCCAGCAGCCCCACATTCCGGGACAGGGCAGATGAAAAACTGTTTTTT
NA	TRBV28	few	TRBJ1-5	CASSLGQFNSNQPQHF	TGTGCCAGCAGTTTAGGGCAGTTTAATAGCAATCAGCCCCAGCATTTT
TRBD1	TRBV4-3	NA	TRBJ2-7	CASSHLTGGSYEQYF	TGCGCCAGCAGCCATTTGACAGGGGGTTCCTACGAGCAGTACTTC
TRBD2	TRBV4-2	few	TRBJ2-3	CASSLAGGTDTQYF	TGTGCCAGCAGCTTAGCGGGAGGCACAGATACGCAGTATTTT
NA	TRBV6-1	NA	TRBJ2-1	CASSGDRSPSSYNEQFF	TGTGCCAGCAGTGGAGATAGAAGCCCGAGCTCCTACAATGAGCAGTTCTTC
NA	TRBV7-9	few	TRBJ2-3	CARGPADTQYF	TGTGCCAGGGGCCCGGCGGATACGCAGTATTTT
NA	TRBV5-1	few	TRBJ2-6	CASSLEGSGANVLTF	TGCGCCAGCAGCTTGGAAGGCTCTGGGGCCAACGTCCTGACTTTC
NA	TRBV4-1	NA	TRBJ2-6	CASSHELLGANVLTF	TGTGCCAGCAGCCATGAACTCCTTGGGGCCAACGTCCTGACTTTC
NA	TRBV11-1	many	TRBJ1-1	CASSSLGTMNTEAFF	TGTGCCAGCAGCTCACTGGGGACCATGAACACTGAAGCTTTCTTT
NA	TRBV21-1	few	TRBJ2-7	CASSKEVRDTTYEQYF	TGTGCCAGCAGCAAAGAAGTACGCGACACAACCTACGAGCAGTACTTC
NA	TRBV27	NA	TRBJ2-7	CASSSATLRGSYEQYF	TGTGCCAGCAGTTCCGCGACACTACGCGGTTCCTACGAGCAGTACTTC
TRBD1	TRBV7-2	NA	TRBJ2-4	CASSWTGANIQYF	TGTGCCAGCAGCTGGACAGGGGCAAACATTCAGTACTTC
NA	TRBV6-7	NA	TRBJ2-7	CASSPSLGSPSYEQYF	TGTGCCAGCAGCCCCTCGCTAGGGTCTCCATCCTACGAGCAGTACTTC
NA	TRBV28	NA	TRBJ2-7	CASSSRGGYYEQYF	TGTGCCAGCAGTTCGAGAGGAGGGTACTACGAGCAGTACTTC
NA	TRBV11-2	NA	TRBJ2-7	CASSLYSQGYEQYF	TGTGCCAGCAGCTTGTACAGTCAGGGCTACGAGCAGTACTTC
NA	TRBV11-2	few	TRBJ2-7	CASSRFDRTYEQYF	TGTGCCAGCAGCCGCTTCGACAGGACCTACGAGCAGTACTTC
TRBD2	TRBV20-1	NA	TRBJ2-5	CSGLAGETQYF	TGCTCCGGACTAGCGGGTGAGACCCAGTACTTC
TRBD2	TRBV6-1	NA	TRBJ2-3	CASRVAGALPDTQYF	TGTGCCAGCAGGGTGGCGGGAGCCCTCCCGGATACGCAGTATTTT
NA	TRBV6-6	NA	TRBJ1-2	CASSYGALYGYTF	TGTGCCAGCAGTTATGGGGCTCTCTATGGCTACACCTTC
TRBD1	TRBV4-3	few	TRBJ2-2	CASRWGTGDTGELFF	TGCGCCAGCCGGTGGGGGACAGGCGACACCGGGGAGCTGTTTTTT
NA	TRBV7-2	few	TRBJ1-5	CASSPTGNTRQPQHF	TGTGCCAGCAGCCCTACAGGGAATACGAGGCAGCCCCAGCATTTT
NA	TRBV29-1	few	TRBJ1-3	CSVGWTVSRNTIYF	TGCAGCGTTGGCTGGACAGTTTCTCGAAACACCATATATTTT
NA	TRBV4-3	few	TRBJ1-5	CASSQEYHSNQPQHF	TGCGCCAGCAGCCAAGAATATCATAGCAATCAGCCCCAGCATTTT
TRBD2	TRBV11-2	few	TRBJ2-7	CASSPHMGGAEQYF	TGTGCCAGCAGCCCTCACATGGGAGGGGCCGAGCAGTACTTC
NA	TRBV29-1	NA	TRBJ1-2	CSVEEGTGLNGYTF	TGCAGCGTTGAAGAAGGAACAGGGTTAAATGGCTACACCTTC
NA	TRBV6-5	few	TRBJ1-2	CASRRGYYGYTF	TGTGCCAGCAGGAGGGGGTATTATGGCTACACCTTC
NA	TRBV7-2	few	TRBJ2-7	CASSDLQEQYF	TGTGCCAGCAGCGACTTGCAAGAGCAGTACTTC
NA	TRBV5-6	few	TRBJ1-2	CASSYQWTDNYGYTF	TGTGCCAGCAGCTATCAATGGACAGATAACTATGGCTACACCTTC
NA	TRBV5-1	few	TRBJ2-1	CASSFASLGDEQFF	TGCGCCAGCAGCTTTGCGAGTCTCGGCGATGAGCAGTTCTTC
NA	TRBV19	NA	TRBJ2-2	CASSIDRAAPGELFF	TGTGCCAGTAGTATAGATCGTGCCGCGCCCGGGGAGCTGTTTTTT
TRBD1	TRBV13	NA	TRBJ1-1	CASSTGQGETEAFF	TGTGCCAGCAGCACCGGACAGGGGGAGACTGAAGCTTTCTTT
NA	TRBV7-2	NA	TRBJ2-7	CASSFTTYEQYF	TGTGCCAGCAGCTTCACAACGTACGAGCAGTACTTC
TRBD1	TRBV2	NA	TRBJ2-2	CASILQGAGELFF	TGTGCCAGCATCTTACAGGGGGCCGGGGAGCTGTTTTTT
NA	TRBV15	NA	TRBJ2-5	CATSTRATDQETQYF	TGTGCCACCAGCACTCGGGCTACCGATCAAGAGACCCAGTACTTC
TRBD2	TRBV29-1	NA	TRBJ2-1	CSVEGTREVWMNEQFF	TGCAGCGTTGAAGGCACCCGGGAGGTGTGGATGAATGAGCAGTTCTTC
TRBD1	TRBV7-6	many	TRBJ1-4	CASSLDRAATNEKLFF	TGTGCCAGCAGCTTGGACAGGGCTGCAACTAATGAAAAACTGTTTTTT
NA	TRBV28	few	TRBJ2-3	CASSLGGRGRTDTQYF	TGTGCCAGCAGTTTAGGGGGCAGGGGCCGCACAGATACGCAGTATTTT
NA	TRBV7-9	few	TRBJ2-1	CASSLRGITYNEQFF	TGTGCCAGCAGCTTAAGAGGGATCACCTACAATGAGCAGTTCTTC